These T cell receptor beta chains were read from a single sample in a study of spatial heterogeneity in lung cancer. A single record per CDR3 protein comes from TCRdb applying MiXCR to the 5' RACE reads. The repertoire consists of about 11,000 distinct CDR3 sequences, with less than 4.5% occurring once and the leading ten covering 52%. The sample was PBMCs, taken at surgery. Receptors were obtained from a female donor with early-stage non-small cell lung cancer. Both conserved end residues are part of each CDR3. Each record gives: CDR3 length, clone size, V gene, D gene, J gene, CDR3 DNA, CDR3 protein. A D gene is named only where the DNA matches it firmly. Rows give clone size only sometimes, using once, few, many, or a class for an expanded clone.

14	few	TRBV12-3/TRBV12-4	NA	TRBJ1-2	TGTGCCAGCAGTCCCGGACCAGCCGTATATGGCTACACCTTC	CASSPGPAVYGYTF
13	medium-sized	TRBV15	NA	TRBJ1-5	TGTGCCACCAGCAGAGAAGAAATTGGGCCCCAGCATTTT	CATSREEIGPQHF
15	many	TRBV5-1	TRBD1	TRBJ2-6	TGCGCCAGCAGCCCCGGGACAGCTGGGGCCAACGTCCTGACTTTC	CASSPGTAGANVLTF
12	many	TRBV12-3/TRBV12-4	NA	TRBJ2-6	TGTGCCAGCAGTTTACAGGACGCAGTCCTGACTTTC	CASSLQDAVLTF
14	few	TRBV7-3	TRBD2	TRBJ2-2	TGTGCCAGCAGCCCTAGCGGGGGCACCGGGGAGCTGTTTTTT	CASSPSGGTGELFF
15	many	TRBV28	NA	TRBJ2-1	TGTGCCAGCAGGGGGGCAGGACTAGGGCTTAATGAGCAGTTCTTC	CASRGAGLGLNEQFF
14	NA	TRBV24-1	TRBD2	TRBJ2-5	TGTGCCACCAGTGGTTCACTAGCGACGGAGACCCAGTACTTC	CATSGSLATETQYF
11	many	TRBV7-8	NA	TRBJ2-1	TGTGCCAGCAGCGCTAGCCTAGAGCAGTTCTTC	CASSASLEQFF
13	many	TRBV11-2	NA	TRBJ1-2	TGTGCCAGCAGCTTAATAACGGGGGGCGGCTACACCTTC	CASSLITGGGYTF
14	many	TRBV12-3/TRBV12-4	NA	TRBJ1-3	TGTGCCAGCATCCTAGGGATCTCTGGAAACACCATATATTTT	CASILGISGNTIYF
16	many	TRBV20-1	NA	TRBJ2-3	TGCAGTGCCCTTCGCTCGGGGGGCGAAAGCACAGATACGCAGTATTTT	CSALRSGGESTDTQYF
17	many	TRBV29-1	TRBD2	TRBJ2-6	TGCAGCGTCACTGGACTAGCGGGAGCCTCTGGGGCCAACGTCCTGACTTTC	CSVTGLAGASGANVLTF
17	large	TRBV6-1	TRBD2	TRBJ2-1	TGTGCCAGCAGTGAAGTTCTGGGACTAGCGGGCTTCAATGAGCAGTTCTTC	CASSEVLGLAGFNEQFF
15	many	TRBV10-3	NA	TRBJ2-2	TGTGCCATCAGTGCCCTCGCACGGGACACCGGGGAGCTGTTTTTT	CAISALARDTGELFF
13	many	TRBV28	NA	TRBJ1-5	TGTGCCACCGTCGAGGGTGGGGATCAGCCCCAGCATTTT	CATVEGGDQPQHF
12	many	TRBV2	NA	TRBJ2-5	TGTGCCAGCAGTGTAACCAGGGGAGACCATTACTTC	CASSVTRGDHYF
14	many	TRBV20-1	NA	TRBJ2-5	TGCAGTGCTAGAGGACTAGTCTTCCAAGAGACCCAGTACTTC	CSARGLVFQETQYF
10	medium-sized	TRBV7-8	NA	TRBJ2-3	TGTGCCACCACCACCGGGCGGCAGTATTTT	CATTTGRQYF
14	many	TRBV5-6	NA	TRBJ1-6	TGTGCCAGCAGCCCAAGAACCTATAATTCACCCCTCCACTTT	CASSPRTYNSPLHF
14	NA	TRBV18	TRBD1	TRBJ1-2	TGTGCCAGCTCGCCTGACAGGGGTCGGTATGGCTACACCTTC	CASSPDRGRYGYTF
13	many	TRBV27	TRBD1	TRBJ2-4	TGTGCCAGCAGTTTAGTAGGGGGCGACATTCAGTACTTC	CASSLVGGDIQYF
13	NA	TRBV7-9	NA	TRBJ2-5	TGTGCCAGCAGCTTGGTACTGTCGGGGGCCCAGTACTTC	CASSLVLSGAQYF
20	many	TRBV3-1	TRBD1	TRBJ2-4	TGTGCCAGCAGCTTTCCGGGACAGCAATCCCACATAATAGCCAAAAACATTCAGTACTTC	CASSFPGQQSHIIAKNIQYF
14	few	TRBV18	NA	TRBJ1-1	TGTGCCAGCTCACCGGTAGGGACTAACACTGAAGCTTTCTTT	CASSPVGTNTEAFF